Below are 27 T cell receptor beta chains sequenced from a single sample in a study of blood T cell repertoires in COVID-19. Profiled with immunoSEQ multiplex PCR; TCRdb holds only in-frame clones, not every one. The sample has 350,000 to 400,000 clones; roughly 90% are singletons. The source material was peripheral blood. The receptor set was obtained from a man aged 18 to 35 with active or convalescent COVID-19.

This clone was seen a few times. The identical CDR3 is also encoded by other nucleotide sequences in the sample. The chain combines TRBV4-3 with TRBJ1-6, with TRBD1 matching over 7 bases. This CDR3 is 17 amino acids long. CDR1 and CDR2 from the germline V gene are LGHNA and YSLEER. After removal of 0 bases from V and 5 bases from J, the junction contained 7 bases not matched to a gene. The CDR3 sequence is CASSQDGRGRNNSPLHF. Here the CDR3 DNA reads TGCGCCAGCAGCCAAGATGGCAGGGGGAGAAATAATTCACCCCTCCACTTT.

The chain combines TRBV7-3 with TRBJ2-2; D unclear. Deletions cut 2 bases from V and 5 bases from J, with 3 bases between. The CDR3 extends over 12 amino acids. CDR1 and CDR2 (germline): SGHTA, FQGTGA. This chain's CDR3 is CASSLQTGELFF. The CDR3 bases are TGTGCCAGCAGCTTACAAACCGGGGAGCTGTTTTTT.

V and J are TRBV19 and TRBJ2-2; the match to TRBD1 covers 11 bases. CDR3 length: 20 amino acids. Germline V gene sequence: CDR1 LNHDA, CDR2 SQIVND (reference sequence). J was trimmed by 7 bases and V by 7 bases; bases with no gene match: 23. The CDR3 DNA reads TGTGCCAGTAACGAGAATAAGGACAGGGGGCTGATTCTAGGGAGCGGGGAGCTGTTTTTT. Its translation is CASNENKDRGLILGSGELFF.

The V and J genes are TRBV27 and TRBJ1-2; D not certain. CDR1 and CDR2 (germline): MNHEY, SMNVEV (reference sequence). Trimming shortened V by 6 bases and J by 4 bases, and 12 bases separated the two germline ends. The CDR3 has 13 amino acids. CDR3 sequence: CASSSATGYGYTF. The CDR3 region has the DNA TGTGCCAGCAGCTCCGCGACGGGCTATGGCTACACCTTC.

The rearrangement joins TRBV18 to TRBJ1-5, with 8 bases aligning to TRBD1. The CDR3 contains 15 residues. V gave up 3 bases and J gave up 2 bases; unmatched junction bases: 3. Germline CDR1 reads KGHSH; CDR2 reads LQKENI. CDR3 DNA sequence: TGTGCCAGCTCACCGGGGGGACAGGGCAATCAGCCCCAGCATTTT. Amino acids: CASSPGGQGNQPQHF.

This rearrangement joins TRBV7-9 to TRBJ2-7, with 10 bases aligning to TRBD2. Germline V gene sequence: CDR1 SEHNR, CDR2 FQNEAQ (reference sequence). The CDR3 runs 15 residues. V shed 1 base, J shed 2 bases, and the junction held 2 bases outside the gene matches. CDR3 nucleotides: TGTGCCAGCAGCTTAGGTACTAGCGGGACCTACGAGCAGTACTTC. Translating it yields CASSLGTSGTYEQYF.

This CDR3 is CASSLEPTVNSYNEQFF. The DNA for the CDR3 is TGTGCCAGCAGCTTAGAACCGACAGTTAACTCCTACAATGAGCAGTTCTTC. V gene TRBV11-2 combines with J gene TRBJ2-1; D is possibly TRBD1 (5 bases). The V end lost 0 bases, the J end lost 0 bases, and 12 bases lay between the germline ends. This CDR3 comprises 17 residues. Germline V gives CDR1 SGHAT, CDR2 FQNNGV.

The rearrangement uses TRBV9 and TRBJ2-1; D is possibly TRBD1 (5 bases). The V gene lost 0 bases and the J gene lost 3 bases, with 13 bases spanning the gap. CDR1 SGDLS and CDR2 YYNGEE come from the germline V gene. This CDR3 has 16 amino acids. The CDR3 bases are TGTGCCAGCAGCGTAGCTCAAAGGGGCCGCTACAATGAGCAGTTCTTC. Protein product: CASSVAQRGRYNEQFF.

This chain links TRBV27 with TRBJ2-1; D possibly corresponds to TRBD2 (7 bases). The CDR3 contains 16 residues. Germline V gene sequence: CDR1 MNHEY, CDR2 SMNVEV (reference sequence). The V end was cut by 2 bases, the J end by 8 bases, with 19 bases between. CDR3 sequence reads: CASSLEGGRVPDEQFF. Written as DNA, the CDR3 is TGTGCCAGCAGTTTAGAGGGGGGGAGGGTCCCCGATGAGCAGTTCTTC.

This clone was recorded a few times. The V gene is TRBV3-1 (or the pseudogene TRBV3-2), the J gene TRBJ1-3, with TRBD1 as a possible D gene (6 bases). Trimming cost V 4 bases and J 0 bases, with 31 bases left between them. Germline CDR1 LGHDT, CDR2 YNNKEL (reference sequence). The CDR3 is 22 residues long. The CDR3 sequence is CASSPQTPSDRTTPFSGNTIYF. Here the CDR3 DNA reads TGTGCCAGCAGCCCGCAAACCCCTTCGGACAGAACTACACCTTTCTCTGGAAACACCATATATTTT.

This chain links TRBV4-2 with TRBJ1-5; D is ambiguous. This CDR3 is 17 amino acids long. The V end lost 0 bases, the J end lost 0 bases, and 12 bases lay between the germline ends. The V gene's germline CDR1 is LGHNA and CDR2 YNFKEQ. The CDR3 is CASSQDLIGGSNQPQHF. As DNA, the CDR3 is TGTGCCAGCAGCCAAGATCTCATCGGCGGTAGCAATCAGCCCCAGCATTTT.

The chain has TRBV24-1 and TRBJ2-5, with D tentatively TRBD2 (5 bases). This CDR3 is 15 amino acids long. Germline V gene data show CDR1 as KGHDR and CDR2 as SFDVKD. The V end was cut by 3 bases, the J end by 4 bases, with 14 bases between. CDR3 region: CATSDPRGTGETQYF. CDR3 bases: TGTGCCACCAGTGATCCCCGGGGAACGGGAGAGACCCAGTACTTC.

As for this clone: The same CDR3 can be traced to other DNA sequences in this sample. V gene TRBV5-1 combines with J gene TRBJ2-1, with TRBD1 matching over 8 bases. Per the germline V gene, CDR1 is SGHRS and CDR2 is YFSETQ. The CDR3 has 14 amino acids. V was clipped by 4 bases and J by 4 bases; unmatched bases: 4. This chain's CDR3 is CASSPGTGYNEQFF. The CDR3 DNA follows: TGCGCCAGCAGCCCGGGGACAGGTTACAATGAGCAGTTCTTC.

The chain uses TRBV6-2 or TRBV6-3 and TRBJ2-5, with 7 positions matching TRBD1. The CDR3 is made up of 17 amino acids. From germline, CDR1 is MNHEY and CDR2 SVGEGT. The junction had 11 bases not matched to a gene; V was cut back by 2 bases and J by 2 bases. The CDR3 protein is CASSYNRGVTGQETQYF. CDR3 in DNA: TGTGCCAGCAGTTACAACAGGGGAGTAACCGGGCAAGAGACCCAGTACTTC.

The CDR3 DNA sequence: TGTGCCAGCAGCTCCAGGGGGCTCGTGATAAGGAACACTGAAGCTTTCTTT. It encodes CASSSRGLVIRNTEAFF. This rearrangement joins TRBV11-2 to TRBJ1-1, with 8 bases aligning to TRBD1. The CDR3 extends over 17 amino acids. Looked up from germline, CDR1 is SGHAT and CDR2 is FQNNGV. V shed 4 bases and J 1 base; nucleotides not matched to a gene: 11.

V and J are TRBV6-1 and TRBJ2-2; a possible D gene is TRBD1 (6 bases). V was clipped by 5 bases and J by 1 base, with 14 bases between them. This CDR3 contains 16 residues. CDR1 is MNHNS and CDR2 is SASEGT in the germline V gene. The CDR3 region is CASSQDTGLNTGELFF. The CDR3 DNA is TGTGCCAGCAGTCAAGATACAGGGCTGAACACCGGGGAGCTGTTTTTT.

The chain recombines TRBV15 with TRBJ2-7, with 9 bases identical to TRBD1. J was trimmed by 2 bases and V by 3 bases; bases with no gene match: 8. Germline loops: CDR1 LNHNV, CDR2 YYDKDF (reference sequence). The CDR3 length is 16 residues. CDR3 protein: CATSRGQGGKTYEQYF. The CDR3 DNA reads as TGTGCCACCAGCAGGGGACAGGGAGGCAAAACCTACGAGCAGTACTTC.

The chain has TRBV4-2 and TRBJ2-1, with TRBD1 as a possible D gene (6 bases). The CDR3 runs to 15 residues. CDR1 is LGHNA and CDR2 is YNFKEQ in the germline V gene. Trimming pared 1 base from V and 3 bases from J, leaving 10 bases between. The chain's CDR3 is CASSQGQVSYNEQFF. The CDR3 region has the DNA TGTGCCAGCAGCCAAGGACAGGTGAGCTACAATGAGCAGTTCTTC.

The chain has TRBV4-1 and TRBJ2-5; D uncertain. Germline assignment: CDR1 MGHRA and CDR2 YSYEKL. V was cut by 0 bases and J by 5 bases, with 10 bases left in between. The length of the CDR3 is 14 residues. The CDR3: CASSQDVSSETQYF. The DNA of the CDR3 is TGCGCCAGCAGCCAAGATGTATCCTCCGAGACCCAGTACTTC.

The V and J genes are TRBV11-2 and TRBJ1-5, with D hard to call. Germline V gives CDR1 SGHAT, CDR2 FQNNGV. The V end lost 5 bases, the J end lost 0 bases, and 11 bases lay between the germline ends. This CDR3 is 15 amino acids long. CDR3 in amino acids: CASSPGVNSNQPQHF. The DNA of the CDR3 is TGTGCCAGCAGCCCCGGAGTAAATAGCAATCAGCCCCAGCATTTT.

V and J are TRBV4-3 and TRBJ2-7; TRBD1 might be the D (6 bases). The CDR3 contains 15 residues. Germline-derived CDR1 and CDR2 are LGHNA and YSLEER. Trimming left V 1 base short and J 2 bases short, with 12 bases between. CDR3 protein: CASSQGSGATYEQYF. CDR3 coding DNA: TGCGCCAGCAGCCAAGGGTCAGGGGCCACCTACGAGCAGTACTTC.

The chain joins TRBV2 to TRBJ2-3, with 9 bases aligning to TRBD2. This CDR3 is built from 15 residues. CDR1 and CDR2 from the germline V gene are SNHLY and FYNNEI. Losses at the gene ends were 3 bases for V and 7 bases for J; bases not matched to a gene: 8. Here the CDR3 reads CASSEELAGWNTQYF. For the CDR3, the DNA is TGTGCCAGCAGTGAGGAGCTAGCGGGATGGAATACGCAGTATTTT.

The chain employs TRBV4-3 and TRBJ1-6, with D perhaps matching TRBD1 (6 bases). There are 14 residues in the CDR3. Germline CDR1 is LGHNA and CDR2 is YSLEER. Between the trimmed V and J ends, which lost 4 bases and 7 bases, there was a span of 11 bases. Here the CDR3 DNA reads TGCGCCAGCAGCCTCCGGGACACCAATTCACCCCTCCACTTT. Translation: CASSLRDTNSPLHF.

The chain carries TRBV7-3 and TRBJ2-2; perhaps TRBD1 as D (8 bases). This CDR3 region has 19 residues. Trimming took 5 bases from V and 0 from J, leaving 22 bases between them. Germline CDR1 SGHTA, CDR2 FQGTGA. CDR3 coding DNA: TGTGCCAGCAGCCCGGGGGGCAGGGGGCTTTCCGCGAACACCGGGGAGCTGTTTTTT. Protein: CASSPGGRGLSANTGELFF. Together with reference TRBV7-3 and TRBJ2-2, the CDR3 gives the full variable domain: GAGVSQTPSNKVTEKGKYVELRCDPISGHTALYWYRQSLGQGPEFLIYFQGTGAADDSGLPNDRFFAVRPEGSVSTLKIQRTERGDSAVYLCASSPGGRGLSANTGELFFGEGSRLTVL.

This rearrangement joins TRBV6-5 to TRBJ1-5, with 8 bases fitting TRBD1. This CDR3 has 14 residues. Germline values: CDR1 MNHEY, CDR2 SVGAGI. Trimming removed 6 bases from V and 6 bases from J; junction bases left unmatched: 7. The CDR3 sequence: CASRIDRGSQPQHF. For the CDR3, the DNA is TGTGCCAGCAGAATCGACAGGGGCAGTCAGCCCCAGCATTTT.

V usage is TRBV6-5 and J usage is TRBJ2-1, with D possibly being TRBD2 (6 bases). CDR1 is MNHEY, CDR2 SVGAGI, per germline. This CDR3 contains 13 residues. The V end lost 10 bases, the J end lost 1 base, and 11 bases lay between the germline ends. The CDR3 DNA reads as TGTGCCATCACGGGGGATTCCTACAATGAGCAGTTCTTC. Encoded protein: CAITGDSYNEQFF.

V is TRBV3-1 (or the pseudogene TRBV3-2) and J is TRBJ2-1; the D is unclear. V lost 5 bases, J lost 9 bases, and 17 bases lay in between. The germline gives CDR1 LGHDT, CDR2 YNNKEL (reference sequence). The CDR3 loop spans 14 amino acids. This CDR3 reads CASSFALSAAEQFF. The CDR3 DNA is TGTGCCAGCAGCTTTGCCCTGAGTGCGGCTGAGCAGTTCTTC.